Listed below are T cell receptor beta chains from one sample, sequenced in a study of T cell responses to AZD1222 COVID-19 vaccine. The method was immunoSEQ multiplex PCR; TCRdb's version includes in-frame clones alone and lacks a portion of them. The table has roughly 150,000 clones, roughly nine tenths seen once. Material: peripheral blood, obtained on day 0 of AZD1222 vaccination. These receptor sequences come from an adult in good health. Both conserved end residues are part of each CDR3. A D gene is named only where the DNA matches it firmly.

V gene	D gene	J gene	CDR3 protein	CDR3 DNA
TRBV30	TRBD1	TRBJ1-3	CAWNRGPGNTIYF	TGTGCCTGGAACAGGGGGCCTGGAAACACCATATATTTT
TRBV9	TRBD1	TRBJ1-2	CASRSTGTGAAGYTF	TGTGCCAGCAGGTCAACCGGGACAGGGGCGGCTGGCTACACCTTC
TRBV5-6	-	TRBJ2-7	CASSLTGSYEQYF	TGTGCCAGCAGCTTGACCGGCTCCTACGAGCAGTACTTC
TRBV5-6	TRBD1	TRBJ1-5	CASSFSRGVSQPQHF	TGTGCCAGCAGCTTCTCCAGGGGGGTTAGTCAGCCCCAGCATTTT
TRBV28	-	TRBJ1-2	CASSFRVAAYIYGYTF	TGTGCCAGCAGTTTTCGAGTCGCAGCCTATATCTATGGCTACACCTTC
TRBV20-1	-	TRBJ1-5	CSASLGQPQHF	TGCAGTGCTTCGCTAGGGCAGCCCCAGCATTTT
TRBV2	-	TRBJ2-7	CASSDPTGTYEQYF	TGTGCCAGCAGTGATCCTACAGGAACCTACGAGCAGTACTTC
TRBV24-1	-	TRBJ2-3	CATSDQASTDTQYF	TGTGCCACCAGTGATCAGGCCAGCACAGATACGCAGTATTTT
TRBV28	-	TRBJ1-2	CASRSTGTYGYTF	TGTGCCAGCAGATCCACAGGGACCTATGGCTACACCTTC
TRBV18	-	TRBJ2-7	CASSTPTSEQYF	TGTGCCAGCTCAACCCCCACTAGCGAGCAGTACTTC
TRBV11-2	-	TRBJ1-2	CASTEGGRGTF	TGTGCCAGCACGGAAGGGGGACGCGGCACCTTC
TRBV27	TRBD1	TRBJ1-2	CASSLLGTGVAYGYTF	TGTGCCAGCAGTTTACTGGGGACAGGGGTTGCCTATGGCTACACCTTC
TRBV9	TRBD1	TRBJ2-3	CASSLGQGADTQYF	TGTGCCAGCAGCCTAGGACAGGGGGCAGATACGCAGTATTTT